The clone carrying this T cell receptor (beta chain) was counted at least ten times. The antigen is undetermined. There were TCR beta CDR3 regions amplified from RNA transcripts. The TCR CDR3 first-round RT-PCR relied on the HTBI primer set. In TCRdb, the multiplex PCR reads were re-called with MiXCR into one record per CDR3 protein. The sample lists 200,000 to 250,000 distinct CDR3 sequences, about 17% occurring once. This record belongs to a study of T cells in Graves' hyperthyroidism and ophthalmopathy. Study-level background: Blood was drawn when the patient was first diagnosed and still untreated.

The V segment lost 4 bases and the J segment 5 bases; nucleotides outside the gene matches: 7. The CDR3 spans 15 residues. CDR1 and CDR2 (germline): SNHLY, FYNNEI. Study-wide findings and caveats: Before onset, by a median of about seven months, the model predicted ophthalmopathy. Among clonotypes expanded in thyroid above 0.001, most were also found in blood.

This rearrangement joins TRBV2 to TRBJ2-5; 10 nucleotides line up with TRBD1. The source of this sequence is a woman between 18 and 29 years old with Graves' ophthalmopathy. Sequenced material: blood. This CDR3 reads CASSAPGQGSETQYF. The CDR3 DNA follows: TGTGCCAGCAGTGCACCGGGACAGGGGTCGGAGACCCAGTACTTC.